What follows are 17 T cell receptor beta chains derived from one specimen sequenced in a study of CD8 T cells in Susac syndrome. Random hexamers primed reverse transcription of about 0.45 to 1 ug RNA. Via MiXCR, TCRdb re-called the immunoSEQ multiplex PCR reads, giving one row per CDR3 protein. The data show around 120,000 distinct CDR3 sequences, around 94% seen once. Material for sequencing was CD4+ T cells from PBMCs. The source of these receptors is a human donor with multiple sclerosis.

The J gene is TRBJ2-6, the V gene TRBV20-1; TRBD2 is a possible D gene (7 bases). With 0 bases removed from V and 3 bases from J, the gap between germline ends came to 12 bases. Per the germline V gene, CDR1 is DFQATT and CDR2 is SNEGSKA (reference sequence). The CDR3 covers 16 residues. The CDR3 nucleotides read TGCAGTGCTAGAGATGCGGGGGCGGGTGGGGCCAACGTCCTGACTTTC. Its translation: CSARDAGAGGANVLTF.

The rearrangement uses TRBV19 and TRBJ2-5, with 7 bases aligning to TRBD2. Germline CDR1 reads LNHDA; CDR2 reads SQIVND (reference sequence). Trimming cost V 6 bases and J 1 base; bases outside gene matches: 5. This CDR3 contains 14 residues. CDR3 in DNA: TGTGCCAGTAGGATTAGCGGGTTCCAAGAGACCCAGTACTTC. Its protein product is CASRISGFQETQYF.

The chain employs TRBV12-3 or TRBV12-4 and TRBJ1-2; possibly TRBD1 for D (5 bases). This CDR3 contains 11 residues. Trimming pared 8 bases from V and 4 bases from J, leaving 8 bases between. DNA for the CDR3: TGTGCCAGCGGGCAGGGCTATGGCTACACCTTC. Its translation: CASGQGYGYTF.

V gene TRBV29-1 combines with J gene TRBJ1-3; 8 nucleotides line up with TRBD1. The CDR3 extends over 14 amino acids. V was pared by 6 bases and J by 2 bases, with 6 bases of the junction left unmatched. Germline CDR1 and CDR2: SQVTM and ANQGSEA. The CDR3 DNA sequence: TGCAGCGTCACACAGACAGGGGCTGGAAACACCATATATTTT. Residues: CSVTQTGAGNTIYF.

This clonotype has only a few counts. CDR3: CASSLDRDAFF. DNA of the CDR3: TGTGCCAGCAGCTTAGATAGGGATGCTTTCTTT. J is TRBJ1-1 and V is TRBV7-9; D remains ambiguous. The germline CDR1 and CDR2 sequences are SEHNR and FQNEAQ (reference sequence). This CDR3 spans 11 amino acids. Trimming took 1 base from V and 11 from J, leaving 8 bases between them.

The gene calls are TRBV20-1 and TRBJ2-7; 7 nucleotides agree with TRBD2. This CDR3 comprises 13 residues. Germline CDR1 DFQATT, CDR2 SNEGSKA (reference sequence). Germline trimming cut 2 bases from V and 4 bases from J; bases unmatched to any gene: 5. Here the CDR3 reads CSARNGTTYEQYF. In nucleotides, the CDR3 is TGCAGTGCTAGAAACGGGACTACTTACGAGCAGTACTTC.

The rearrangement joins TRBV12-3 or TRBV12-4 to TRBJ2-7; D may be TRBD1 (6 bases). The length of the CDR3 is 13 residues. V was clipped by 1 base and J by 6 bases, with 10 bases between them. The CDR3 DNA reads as TGTGCCAGCAGTTTAGGAAGAGGGGGCGAGCAGTACTTC. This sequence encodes CASSLGRGGEQYF.

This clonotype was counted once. In DNA form, the CDR3 reads TGTGCCAGCAGCTCAACCGGGACAGGGAATCCCTACGAGCAGTACTTC. This gives the protein CASSSTGTGNPYEQYF. This chain joins TRBV7-3 and TRBJ2-7, with 9 positions matching TRBD1. Trimming at V came to 4 bases and at J to 2 bases, leaving 9 bases not matched to a gene. In germline, CDR1 is SGHTA, CDR2 FQGTGA. This CDR3 region has 16 residues.

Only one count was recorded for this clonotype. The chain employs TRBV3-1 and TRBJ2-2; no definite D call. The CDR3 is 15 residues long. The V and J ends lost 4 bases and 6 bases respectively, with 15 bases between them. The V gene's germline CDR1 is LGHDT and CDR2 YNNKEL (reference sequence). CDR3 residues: CASSLPLVSPGELFF. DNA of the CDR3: TGTGCCAGCAGCCTACCCCTAGTAAGCCCCGGGGAGCTGTTTTTT.

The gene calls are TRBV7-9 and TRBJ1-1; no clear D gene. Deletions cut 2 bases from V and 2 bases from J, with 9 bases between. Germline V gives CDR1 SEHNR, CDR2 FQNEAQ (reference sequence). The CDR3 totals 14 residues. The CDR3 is CASSLFAENTEAFF. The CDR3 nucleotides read TGTGCCAGCAGCTTATTTGCGGAAAACACTGAAGCTTTCTTT.

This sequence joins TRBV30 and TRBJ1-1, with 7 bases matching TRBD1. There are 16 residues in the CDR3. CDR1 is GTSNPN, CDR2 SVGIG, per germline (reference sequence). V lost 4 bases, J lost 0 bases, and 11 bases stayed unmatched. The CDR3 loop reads CAWMGGDRFLNTEAFF. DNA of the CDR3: TGTGCCTGGATGGGGGGGGACAGATTTCTGAACACTGAAGCTTTCTTT.

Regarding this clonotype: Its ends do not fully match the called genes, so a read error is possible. Here the CDR3 reads CASSETGDYGYTF. The CDR3 DNA is TGCGCCAGCAGTGAAACAGGGGACTACGGCTACACCTTC. The J gene is TRBJ1-2, the V gene TRBV5-1, with 7 bases identical to TRBD1. Germline V gene lookup returns CDR1 SGHRS and CDR2 YFSETQ. The CDR3 contains 13 residues.

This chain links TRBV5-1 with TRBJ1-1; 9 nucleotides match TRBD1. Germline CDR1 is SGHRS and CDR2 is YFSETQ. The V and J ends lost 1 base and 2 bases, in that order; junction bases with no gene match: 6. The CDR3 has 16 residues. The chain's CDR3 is CASSLTRTGANTEAFF. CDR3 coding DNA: TGCGCCAGCAGCTTGACCCGGACAGGGGCAAACACTGAAGCTTTCTTT.

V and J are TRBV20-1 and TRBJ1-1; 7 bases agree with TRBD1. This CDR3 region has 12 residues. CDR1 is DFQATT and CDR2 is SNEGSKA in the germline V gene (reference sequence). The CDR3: CRETGANTEAFF. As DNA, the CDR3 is TGCAGAGAAACAGGGGCAAACACTGAAGCTTTCTTT.

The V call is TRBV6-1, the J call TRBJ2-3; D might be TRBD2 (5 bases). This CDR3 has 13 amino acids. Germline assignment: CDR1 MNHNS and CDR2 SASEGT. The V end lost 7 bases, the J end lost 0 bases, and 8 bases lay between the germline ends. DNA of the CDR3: TGTGCCAGCAACGGGAAAAGCACAGATACGCAGTATTTT. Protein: CASNGKSTDTQYF.

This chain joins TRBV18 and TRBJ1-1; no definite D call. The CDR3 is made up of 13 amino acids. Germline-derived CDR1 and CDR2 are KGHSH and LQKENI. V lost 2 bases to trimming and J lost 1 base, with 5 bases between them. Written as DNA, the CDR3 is TGTGCCAGCTCACCAGGGCCGAACACTGAAGCTTTCTTT. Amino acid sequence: CASSPGPNTEAFF.

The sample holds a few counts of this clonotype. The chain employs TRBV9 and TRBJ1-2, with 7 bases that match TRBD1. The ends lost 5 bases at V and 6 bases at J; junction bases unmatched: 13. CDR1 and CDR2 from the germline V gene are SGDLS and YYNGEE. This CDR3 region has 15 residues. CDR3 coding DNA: TGTGCCAGCAGTTCATCTCAGGGGGTTCCTGATGGCTACACCTTC. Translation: CASSSSQGVPDGYTF.